This is a list of T cell receptor beta chains from one sample in a study of cytomegalovirus exposure and HLA in healthy donors. The data were produced by immunoSEQ multiplex PCR, yet TCRdb's version contains in-frame clones alone and is incomplete. The table lists some 240,000 clones, around 78% of them singletons. Sequencing was done on a sample of PBMCs. The receptors stem from a woman between 18 and 29 years old in good health and CMV-seronegative. Both conserved end residues are part of each CDR3. D genes are given only for firm matches. Clone size is not always given. Where it is, it says once, few, many or a class for expanded clones.

D | J | size | V | CDR3 | DNA
NA | TRBJ1-4 | NA | TRBV6-5 | CASKERGGEKLFF | TGTGCCAGCAAGGAACGGGGAGGCGAAAAACTGTTTTTT
NA | TRBJ1-4 | NA | TRBV6-1 | CAPPRGFNEKLFF | TGTGCCCCCCCCCGAGGGTTTAATGAAAAACTGTTTTTT
TRBD1 | TRBJ1-1 | NA | TRBV9 | CASSVGDRDTEAFF | TGTGCCAGCAGCGTGGGGGACAGGGACACTGAAGCTTTCTTT
NA | TRBJ2-2 | NA | TRBV5-1 | CASTPTSGQTGELFF | TGCGCCAGCACCCCAACCTCAGGGCAGACCGGGGAGCTGTTTTTT
NA | TRBJ1-5 | NA | TRBV28 | CASSFNSNQPQHF | TGTGCCAGCAGTTTCAACAGCAATCAGCCCCAGCATTTT
TRBD1 | TRBJ2-7 | NA | TRBV5-6 | CASSTMDRGNYEQYF | TGTGCCAGCAGCACGATGGACAGGGGGAACTACGAGCAGTACTTC
NA | TRBJ1-5 | few | TRBV6-1 | CASSSGQFSNQPQHF | TGTGCCAGCAGTTCAGGACAGTTTAGCAATCAGCCCCAGCATTTT
NA | TRBJ2-7 | NA | TRBV2 | CASSTDAPANEQYF | TGTGCCAGCAGTACTGACGCACCAGCGAACGAGCAGTACTTC
NA | TRBJ1-5 | NA | TRBV13 | CASSLGSNQPQHF | TGTGCCAGCAGCTTAGGAAGCAATCAGCCCCAGCATTTT
TRBD1 | TRBJ1-1 | NA | TRBV10-3 | CAISESGYGQGGTEAFF | TGTGCCATCAGTGAGTCGGGGTATGGACAGGGCGGGACTGAAGCTTTCTTT
TRBD1 | TRBJ2-7 | NA | TRBV5-5 | CASSPGQGAGASLSYEQYF | TGTGCCAGCAGCCCAGGACAGGGGGCCGGGGCCTCCCTCTCCTACGAGCAGTACTTC
NA | TRBJ2-7 | few | TRBV30 | CAWSRVDEQYF | TGTGCCTGGAGCAGGGTTGACGAGCAGTACTTC
NA | TRBJ1-3 | NA | TRBV9 | CASRGVGNTIYF | TGTGCCAGCAGAGGGGTTGGAAACACCATATATTTT
NA | TRBJ1-2 | NA | TRBV28 | CASRADGSGRGYTF | TGTGCCAGCAGGGCTGACGGTTCAGGGCGAGGCTACACCTTC
NA | TRBJ1-3 | few | TRBV6-5 | CASSFGSSGNTIYF | TGTGCCAGCAGTTTTGGAAGCTCTGGAAACACCATATATTTT
NA | TRBJ1-3 | once | TRBV2 | CASTILTLGSGNTIYF | TGTGCCAGCACAATTCTTACATTAGGGTCTGGAAACACCATATATTTT
NA | TRBJ2-1 | NA | TRBV11-3 | CASSLAGGRNNEQFF | TGTGCCAGCAGCTTAGCCGGGGGGCGTAACAATGAGCAGTTCTTC
NA | TRBJ1-3 | NA | TRBV2 | CASRSGGSGNTIYF | TGTGCCAGCAGGTCGGGAGGCTCTGGAAACACCATATATTTT
TRBD1 | TRBJ1-2 | NA | TRBV28 | CASSLGGTGGNYGYTF | TGTGCCAGCAGTTTAGGTGGGACAGGGGGGAACTATGGCTACACCTTC
NA | TRBJ1-1 | NA | TRBV9 | CASSASGTVNTEAFF | TGTGCCAGCAGCGCTTCCGGGACGGTGAACACTGAAGCTTTCTTT
NA | TRBJ1-3 | NA | TRBV6-1 | CAINPRSGNTIYF | TGTGCCATAAACCCGCGCTCTGGAAACACCATATATTTT
TRBD2 | TRBJ2-7 | NA | TRBV28 | CASSLGTSGKADEQYF | TGTGCCAGCAGTCTTGGGACTAGCGGTAAAGCTGACGAGCAGTACTTC
NA | TRBJ1-3 | NA | TRBV25-1 | CASSKQNSGNTIYF | TGTGCCAGCAGTAAACAGAACTCTGGAAACACCATATATTTT
TRBD2 | TRBJ2-1 | NA | TRBV29-1 | CSVEDPGLAGEESYNEQFF | TGCAGCGTTGAAGATCCGGGACTAGCGGGAGAAGAGTCCTACAATGAGCAGTTCTTC
NA | TRBJ1-2 | NA | TRBV10-3 | CAISVMGEGYTF | TGTGCCATCAGTGTGATGGGGGAAGGCTACACCTTC
TRBD1 | TRBJ1-4 | NA | TRBV6-1 | CASSTGAPNEKLFF | TGTGCCAGCAGCACAGGGGCCCCTAATGAAAAACTGTTTTTT
TRBD2 | TRBJ2-1 | NA | TRBV7-7 | CASSLATGGDEQFF | TGTGCTAGCAGCTTAGCAACCGGGGGGGATGAGCAGTTCTTC
NA | TRBJ2-7 | NA | TRBV18 | CASSPTREYYEQYF | TGTGCCAGCTCACCGACTAGGGAATACTACGAGCAGTACTTC
NA | TRBJ2-1 | NA | TRBV9 | CASPNGYNEQFF | TGTGCCAGCCCAAATGGGTACAATGAGCAGTTCTTC
NA | TRBJ1-5 | NA | TRBV19 | CASSGDSNQPQHF | TGTGCCAGTAGCGGGGACAGCAATCAGCCCCAGCATTTT
NA | TRBJ1-2 | NA | TRBV10-3 | CAISESTASYGYTF | TGTGCCATCAGTGAGTCGACAGCCAGCTATGGCTACACCTTC
NA | TRBJ2-5 | NA | TRBV28 | CASSLSSTWETQYF | TGTGCCAGCAGTTTATCCAGCACGTGGGAGACCCAGTACTTC
NA | TRBJ2-2 | NA | TRBV2 | CASSILALANTGELFF | TGTGCCAGCAGTATACTAGCACTTGCGAACACCGGGGAGCTGTTTTTT
TRBD1 | TRBJ2-1 | once | TRBV9 | CASSVRTGGIHEQFF | TGTGCCAGCAGCGTGCGGACAGGGGGCATCCATGAGCAGTTCTTC
NA | TRBJ1-5 | few | TRBV4-2 | CASSYSFSSYQPQHF | TGTGCCAGCAGCTACAGTTTCTCCTCTTATCAGCCCCAGCATTTT
NA | TRBJ1-6 | NA | TRBV5-6 | CASSLEGRTYSPLHF | TGTGCCAGCAGCTTGGAGGGCAGAACGTATTCACCCCTCCACTTT
TRBD1 | TRBJ2-2 | once | TRBV27 | CASSPDRGLAGELFF | TGTGCCAGCAGTCCCGACAGGGGGCTTGCCGGGGAGCTGTTTTTT
NA | TRBJ2-5 | NA | TRBV28 | CASSFVKRETQYF | TGTGCCAGCAGTTTTGTCAAGCGGGAGACCCAGTACTTC
NA | TRBJ1-5 | NA | TRBV9 | CASSVAQTYSNQPQHF | TGTGCCAGCAGCGTAGCTCAGACATATAGCAATCAGCCCCAGCATTTT
NA | TRBJ2-2 | NA | TRBV5-5 | CASSLVATNTGELFF | TGTGCCAGCAGCTTGGTAGCGACGAACACCGGGGAGCTGTTTTTT
NA | TRBJ1-5 | NA | TRBV2 | CASSMGGRGQPQHF | TGTGCCAGCAGCATGGGGGGGCGCGGGCAGCCCCAGCATTTT
NA | TRBJ1-1 | NA | TRBV18 | CASSPILGHGTEAFF | TGTGCCAGCTCACCAATCCTAGGCCATGGTACTGAAGCTTTCTTT
TRBD1 | TRBJ2-5 | NA | TRBV15 | CATSSRDRGRETQYF | TGTGCCACCAGCTCCCGGGACAGGGGCCGGGAGACCCAGTACTTC
NA | TRBJ2-2 | NA | TRBV18 | CASSPGSDTGELFF | TGTGCCAGCTCACCAGGGTCGGACACCGGGGAGCTGTTTTTT
NA | TRBJ1-2 | NA | TRBV4-2 | CASSQEARDYGYTF | TGTGCCAGCAGCCAAGAGGCCAGGGACTATGGCTACACCTTC
NA | TRBJ1-5 | NA | TRBV2 | CASSRQGGNQPQHF | TGTGCCAGCAGTCGACAAGGCGGCAATCAGCCCCAGCATTTT
NA | TRBJ1-5 | few | TRBV11-2 | CASSSGTVSNQPQHF | TGTGCCAGCAGCTCCGGGACGGTGAGCAATCAGCCCCAGCATTTT
TRBD2 | TRBJ2-1 | NA | TRBV29-1 | CSAGLVAGAGRGNEQFF | TGCAGCGCTGGACTGGTAGCGGGAGCAGGCAGGGGCAATGAGCAGTTCTTC
NA | TRBJ2-7 | NA | TRBV5-1 | CASSRGQTYEQYF | TGCGCCAGCAGCAGAGGACAGACCTACGAGCAGTACTTC
TRBD2 | TRBJ2-1 | NA | TRBV6-6 | CASSRHTSGLFNEQFF | TGTGCCAGCAGCCGACACACTAGCGGGTTATTTAATGAGCAGTTCTTC
TRBD1 | TRBJ1-2 | NA | TRBV6-5 | CASSIRTGLTYTF | TGTGCCAGCAGTATCAGGACAGGCCTAACCTACACCTTC
TRBD1 | TRBJ2-7 | NA | TRBV6-5 | CASSYSYQGAGEQYF | TGTGCCAGCAGTTACTCTTACCAGGGGGCAGGCGAGCAGTACTTC
NA | TRBJ2-5 | once | TRBV7-7 | CASSRDRRETQYF | TGTGCCAGCAGCCGCGACAGGCGGGAGACCCAGTACTTC
TRBD1 | TRBJ1-1 | NA | TRBV6-1 | CASSEPGQAGNTEAFF | TGTGCCAGCAGTGAACCAGGACAGGCCGGGAACACTGAAGCTTTCTTT
TRBD2 | TRBJ2-3 | NA | TRBV5-4 | CASSLSSGATDTQYF | TGTGCCAGCAGCTTGTCGAGCGGGGCCACAGATACGCAGTATTTT
TRBD1 | TRBJ1-2 | NA | TRBV29-1 | CSARGTGYYGYTF | TGCAGCGCCCGAGGGACAGGGTACTATGGCTACACCTTC